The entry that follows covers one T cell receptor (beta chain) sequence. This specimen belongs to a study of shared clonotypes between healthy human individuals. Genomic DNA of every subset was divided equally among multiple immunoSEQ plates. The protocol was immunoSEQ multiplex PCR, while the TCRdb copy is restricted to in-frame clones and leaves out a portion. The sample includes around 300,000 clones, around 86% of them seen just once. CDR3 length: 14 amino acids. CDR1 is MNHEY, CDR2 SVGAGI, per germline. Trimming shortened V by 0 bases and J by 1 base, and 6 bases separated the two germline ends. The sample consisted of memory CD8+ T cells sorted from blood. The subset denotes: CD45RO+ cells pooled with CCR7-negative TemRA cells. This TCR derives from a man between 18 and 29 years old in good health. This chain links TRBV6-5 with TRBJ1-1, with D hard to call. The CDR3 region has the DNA TGTGCCAGCAGTTACTCACAGAAGAACACTGAAGCTTTCTTT. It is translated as CASSYSQKNTEAFF.